What follows are 27 T cell receptor beta chains derived from one specimen sequenced in a study of identical twins. From the 5' RACE reads, TCRdb called clonotypes with MiXCR, one entry per CDR3 protein. Of 700,000 or so distinct CDR3 sequences in the sample, over 20% were seen once. These data also featured in a second study, about T cells expressing NK-cell markers.

The specimen was PBMCs. All receptors come from a woman aged 18-35 years in good health.

This clonotype was counted at least ten times. The chain employs TRBV27 and TRBJ2-5; D is possibly TRBD2 (5 bases). This CDR3 is 13 amino acids long. V shed 3 bases and J shed 3 bases, with 8 bases lying between them. Germline V gene data show CDR1 as MNHEY and CDR2 as SMNVEV (reference sequence). In nucleotides, the CDR3 is TGTGCCAGCAGTTTCGTGGGAGAAGAGACCCAGTACTTC. Translating gives CASSFVGEETQYF.

This clonotype was counted many times. The chain has TRBV12-3 or TRBV12-4 and TRBJ2-5; D gene uncertain. V was shortened by 6 bases and J by 1 base, with 12 bases between the two germline ends. CDR3 length: 14 residues. The CDR3 DNA follows: TGTGCCAGCAGCCCCGGTGTGGTCCAAGAGACCCAGTACTTC. Amino acid sequence: CASSPGVVQETQYF.

This clonotype was found a few times. The chain uses TRBV20-1 and TRBJ2-3; 8 bases agree with TRBD1. The junction had 9 bases not matched to a gene; V was cut back by 7 bases and J by 3 bases. Germline CDR1 is DFQATT and CDR2 is SNEGSKA (reference sequence). There are 14 residues in the CDR3. For the CDR3, the DNA is TGCAGTGGAGGGTCCCAGGGGGCTACAGATACGCAGTATTTT. Its translation is CSGGSQGATDTQYF.

Turning to this clonotype: Because the CDR3's place on the DNA is in doubt, the DNA is left out and the CDR3 is given as listed by TCRdb. The rearrangement links TRBV12-3 or TRBV12-4 to TRBJ2-7; no DNA check was done on the table's D call, TRBD2. The CDR3 is made up of 17 amino acids, end residues included. The CDR3 loop is CASSSSFSGGRSYKQYF.

At least ten counts were recorded for this clonotype. V usage is TRBV29-1 and J usage is TRBJ2-1, with D unclear. The ends were cut back, 1 base at V and 9 bases at J, with 10 bases in the middle. The CDR3 spans 12 residues. Per the germline V gene, CDR1 is SQVTM and CDR2 is ANQGSEA. Written as DNA, the CDR3 is TGCAGCGTTGAAGTCTCGTCCGTTGAGCAGTTCTTC. It codes for CSVEVSSVEQFF.

This clonotype was picked up a small number of times. This chain links TRBV7-2 with TRBJ2-7; 8 bases agree with TRBD2. The germline V gene encodes CDR1 SGHTA and CDR2 FQGNSA. The CDR3 sequence is 14 residues long. Trimming at V came to 2 bases and at J to 3 bases, leaving 3 bases not matched to a gene. Here the CDR3 DNA reads TGTGCCAGCAGCTTACTTAGCGGGGACTACGAGCAGTACTTC. Protein sequence: CASSLLSGDYEQYF.

V gene TRBV7-9 combines with J gene TRBJ2-2; unclear D gene. This CDR3 has 13 amino acids. From germline, CDR1 is SEHNR and CDR2 FQNEAQ (reference sequence). Trimming pared 3 bases from V and 4 bases from J, leaving 6 bases between. CDR3 residues: CASSFTSTGELFF. In DNA, the CDR3 is TGTGCCAGCAGCTTCACTTCCACCGGGGAGCTGTTTTTT.

In its sample, this clonotype was seen a few times. V usage is TRBV11-2 and J usage is TRBJ2-1; maybe TRBD2 (5 bases). The V end was cut by 3 bases, the J end by 10 bases, with 10 bases between. The CDR3 is 12 residues long. CDR1 and CDR2 (germline): SGHAT, FQNNGV. Written as DNA, the CDR3 is TGTGCCAGCAGCTTCATTTCGGGGGAGCAGTTCTTC. Encoded protein: CASSFISGEQFF.

This clonotype was seen a few times. This sequence joins TRBV12-3 or TRBV12-4 and TRBJ2-5, with TRBD2 matching 12 bases. The ends lost 6 bases at V and 1 base at J; junction bases unmatched: 6. CDR3 length: 16 residues. CDR3 sequence (DNA): TGTGCCAGCAGCCGTACTAGCGGGGGGATCCAAGAGACCCAGTACTTC. Protein sequence: CASSRTSGGIQETQYF.

This clonotype was seen more than once but under ten times. The CDR3 region is CAISESKKVTEAFF. The CDR3 nucleotides are TGTGCCATCAGTGAGTCGAAGAAGGTGACTGAAGCTTTCTTT. This sequence joins TRBV10-3 and TRBJ1-1; no clear D gene. V shed 0 bases and J shed 5 bases, with 10 bases lying between them. The V gene's germline CDR1 is ENHRY and CDR2 SYGVKD. The CDR3 contains 14 residues.

The chain has TRBV6-5 and TRBJ2-1; D call uncertain. The germline CDR1 and CDR2 sequences are MNHEY and SVGAGI. V was pared by 2 bases and J by 8 bases, with 7 bases between. The CDR3 runs 12 residues. In DNA form, the CDR3 reads TGTGCCAGCAGTTACATAGGACATGAGCAGTTCTTC. Encoded protein: CASSYIGHEQFF.

This clonotype has a handful of counts. V and J are TRBV12-3 or TRBV12-4 and TRBJ1-4; 7 positions agree with TRBD1. This CDR3 is built from 14 residues. Trimming took 2 bases from V and 8 from J; bases not matched to a gene: 5. For the CDR3, the DNA is TGTGCCAGCAGTTTAACCCAGGGGGGAGAAAAACTGTTTTTT. Translating gives CASSLTQGGEKLFF.

The J gene is TRBJ2-5, the V gene TRBV4-2; the match to TRBD1 covers 7 bases. Germline values: CDR1 LGHNA, CDR2 YNFKEQ. The V segment lost 4 bases and the J segment 2 bases; nucleotides outside the gene matches: 10. The CDR3 totals 16 residues. The CDR3 DNA sequence: TGTGCCAGCAGCCGAGACGATGGCAGGGGGCAAGAGACCCAGTACTTC. This sequence encodes CASSRDDGRGQETQYF.

V gene TRBV20-1 combines with J gene TRBJ1-1; D remains ambiguous. Germline CDR1 DFQATT, CDR2 SNEGSKA (reference sequence). The CDR3 is made up of 15 amino acids. Here the CDR3 reads CRGVGVPVMNTEAFF. CDR3 coding DNA: TGCAGGGGAGTCGGGGTCCCTGTCATGAACACTGAAGCTTTCTTT.

The chain is built from TRBV15 and TRBJ1-1; no clear D gene. V lost 0 bases and J 1 base, leaving 6 bases between the germline ends. The CDR3 sequence is 14 residues long. Germline V gives CDR1 LNHNV, CDR2 YYDKDF (reference sequence). CDR3 loop: CATSRDGRNTEAFF. The CDR3 DNA reads TGTGCCACCAGCAGAGACGGGAGGAACACTGAAGCTTTCTTT. The full variable domain, its missing parts supplied by reference TRBV15 and TRBJ1-1, is DAMVIQNPRYQVTQFGKPVTLSCSQTLNHNVMYWYQQKSSQAPKLLFHYYDKDFNNEADTPDNFQSRRPNTSFCFLDIRSPGLGDTAMYLCATSRDGRNTEAFFGQGTRLTVV.

The V and J genes are TRBV29-1 and TRBJ2-7; D is undetermined. CDR3 size: 11 residues. V gave up 7 bases and J gave up 9 bases, with 16 bases separating them. CDR1 and CDR2 (germline): SQVTM, ANQGSEA. The CDR3 nucleotides are TGCAGCGCCGACTCGGATGGCCGGCAGTACTTC. This gives the protein CSADSDGRQYF.

This clonotype was observed a handful of times. V and J are TRBV29-1 and TRBJ2-3; D perhaps matches TRBD1 (5 bases). Deletions cut 3 bases from V and 1 base from J, with 14 bases between. Per germline, CDR1 SQVTM and CDR2 ANQGSEA. There are 15 residues in the CDR3. CDR3 bases: TGCAGCGTTGACGATAGGGGCAGGGGCACAGATACGCAGTATTTT. Protein: CSVDDRGRGTDTQYF.

The chain has TRBV10-1 and TRBJ2-3; 9 bases are a match to TRBD2. After removal of 1 base from V and 8 bases from J, the junction contained 10 bases not matched to a gene. Looked up from germline, CDR1 is WNHNN and CDR2 is SYGVQD (reference sequence). The CDR3 is made up of 16 amino acids. The CDR3 nucleotides read TGCGCCAGCAGTGAGTTTAGCGGGAGCCCCGCCGGTACGCAGTATTTT. Amino acid sequence: CASSEFSGSPAGTQYF.

This clonotype was counted only a few times. The chain carries TRBV7-9 and TRBJ1-6, with a tentative D call TRBD1 (5 bases). V dropped 1 base and J dropped 10 bases, with 17 bases sitting between them. The CDR3 has 16 residues. CDR1 and CDR2 (germline): SEHNR, FQNEAQ (reference sequence). In DNA form, the CDR3 reads TGTGCCAGCAGCTTAGTCGGTGGGGGGGTGATGTCACCCCTCCACTTT. Protein product: CASSLVGGGVMSPLHF.

This clonotype has only a few counts. V and J are TRBV4-3 and TRBJ2-3; TRBD2 aligns across 7 bases. V lost 0 bases and J lost 4; bases outside the gene matches: 7. CDR3 length equals 16 residues. Germline V gives CDR1 LGHNA, CDR2 YSLEER. CDR3 sequence reads: CASSQEAGYGSDTQYF. CDR3 coding DNA: TGCGCCAGCAGCCAAGAAGCGGGATATGGGTCAGATACGCAGTATTTT.

CDR3 DNA sequence: TGTGCCAGCAGTTTTTTGTACAGGGGGCCAGATACGCAGTATTTT. Translation: CASSFLYRGPDTQYF. This chain uses TRBV12-3 or TRBV12-4 with TRBJ2-3, with 9 bases fitting TRBD1. With 3 bases clipped from V and 4 bases from J, the junction kept 5 bases outside the gene matches. The CDR3 totals 15 residues.

The chain joins TRBV10-3 to TRBJ1-6; D is undetermined. The germline gives CDR1 ENHRY, CDR2 SYGVKD. V was trimmed by 3 bases and J by 2 bases, leaving 11 bases between them. The CDR3 runs 16 residues. CDR3 coding DNA: TGTGCCATCAGTGAAGTTGACGTCCCCTATAATTCACCCCTCCACTTT. Protein: CAISEVDVPYNSPLHF.

This clonotype was counted a few times. This chain links TRBV18 with TRBJ1-5; no definite D call. The V end was cut by 8 bases, the J end by 0 bases, with 14 bases between. This CDR3 is 15 amino acids long. The germline V gene encodes CDR1 KGHSH and CDR2 LQKENI. The CDR3 nucleotides read TGTGCCAGCGCCGGAAGGATGGATAGCAATCAGCCCCAGCATTTT. Translated: CASAGRMDSNQPQHF.

In its sample, this clonotype was seen many times. This sequence joins TRBV13 and TRBJ2-1; maybe TRBD2 (6 bases). The CDR3 loop spans 16 amino acids. V lost 4 bases, J lost 7 bases, and 20 bases lay in between. The germline gives CDR1 PRHDT, CDR2 FYEKMQ (reference sequence). The CDR3 reads CASSSRGSRWGNEQFF. The CDR3 bases are TGTGCCAGCAGCTCCCGGGGGTCCCGATGGGGGAATGAGCAGTTCTTC.

The chain uses TRBV5-1 and TRBJ2-3; D may be TRBD2 (5 bases). V lost 4 bases, J lost 4 bases, and 16 bases lay in between. The CDR3 has 15 residues. Germline V gives CDR1 SGHRS, CDR2 YFSETQ. This chain's CDR3 is CASSPEGGGADTQYF. DNA of the CDR3: TGCGCCAGCAGCCCAGAAGGCGGAGGAGCAGATACGCAGTATTTT.

This chain connects TRBV12-3 or TRBV12-4 to TRBJ2-7; tentative D call: TRBD1 (6 bases). Between the trimmed V and J ends, which lost 5 bases and 2 bases, there was a span of 10 bases. The CDR3 runs to 13 residues. The CDR3 loop reads CASSDRLAYEQYF. For the CDR3, the DNA is TGTGCCAGCAGTGACAGGCTAGCCTACGAGCAGTACTTC.

The chain is built from TRBV11-2 and TRBJ1-2; maybe TRBD1 (5 bases). There are 13 residues in the CDR3. Germline lookup yields CDR1 SGHAT and CDR2 FQNNGV. Trimming removed 5 bases from V and 4 bases from J, with 11 bases in between. CDR3 sequence: CASSPVGLYGYTF. In DNA, the CDR3 is TGTGCCAGCAGCCCCGTGGGGCTCTATGGCTACACCTTC.